This T cell receptor (beta chain) derives from a study of Graves' ophthalmopathy and Graves' hyperthyroidism. Investigators amplified TCR beta CDR3 regions from RNA transcripts. The workflow started with a first-round RT-PCR run with HTBI primers and then moved on to a second-round multiplex PCR. From the multiplex PCR reads, TCRdb called clonotypes with MiXCR, one entry per CDR3 protein. The table has about 370,000 distinct CDR3 sequences, 17% seen once. The CDR3 is 17 residues long. The germline V gene has CDR1 MNHGY and CDR2 SVAAGI. V gave up 2 bases and J gave up 0 bases, with 14 bases separating them. This clonotype came up many times.

The chain uses TRBV6-9 and TRBJ1-5; D gene uncertain. The sample was peripheral blood. This clonotype originated in an adult woman with stable Graves' hyperthyroidism. CDR3 protein: CASSYVWQKYSNQPQHF. The DNA of the CDR3 is TGTGCCAGCAGTTATGTTTGGCAGAAATATAGCAATCAGCCCCAGCATTTT.